A selection of T cell receptor beta chains follows, all from one sample in a study of spatial heterogeneity in lung cancer. From the 5' RACE reads, TCRdb called clonotypes with MiXCR, one entry per CDR3 protein. The top ten clones hold 29% of a sample with around 37,000 distinct CDR3 sequences, roughly 7.2% of them seen once. Sequenced material: PBMCs, taken at surgery. The receptors here all came from a female donor with early-stage non-small cell lung cancer. The CDR3 runs from the conserved cysteine through the conserved F or W. A D gene is named only where the DNA matches it firmly. Where a row states a size, it is once, few, many or the class of an expanded clone; other rows omit it.

V gene	clone size	CDR3 length	D gene	J gene	CDR3 DNA	CDR3 protein
TRBV29-1	many	15	TRBD1	TRBJ2-3	TGCAGCGTTGCCCGGACAGGGGTTTACGCAGATACGCAGTATTTT	CSVARTGVYADTQYF
TRBV5-1	many	16	TRBD2	TRBJ2-1	TGCGCCAGCAGCTTTTTAGGCCGGGCTAGCGGGGGTGAGCAGTTCTTC	CASSFLGRASGGEQFF
TRBV7-2	-	13	-	TRBJ2-1	TGTGCCAGCAGCTCCGACTATAACAATGAGCAGTTCTTC	CASSSDYNNEQFF
TRBV30	many	11	-	TRBJ1-1	TGTGCCTTAATAGGGAACACTGAAGCTTTCTTT	CALIGNTEAFF
TRBV6-1	few	16	TRBD2	TRBJ2-3	TGTGCCAGCAGTGAAAACGCGGGGGGGCGGAGAGATACGCAGTATTTT	CASSENAGGRRDTQYF
TRBV7-9	many	15	-	TRBJ2-3	TGTGCCAGCAGCTTAGTACCGGGAGTGAGAGATACGCAGTATTTT	CASSLVPGVRDTQYF
TRBV9	-	13	-	TRBJ1-6	TGTGCCAGCAGCGTTGGTTATAATTCACCCCTCCACTTT	CASSVGYNSPLHF
TRBV20-1	-	16	TRBD1	TRBJ1-1	TGCAGTGCTATCCCCGGGACAGGTTCAATGAACACTGAAGCTTTCTTT	CSAIPGTGSMNTEAFF
TRBV24-1	-	15	-	TRBJ2-1	TGTGCCACCAGTGATTGGCAGGGAAAAGTCAATGAGCAGTTCTTC	CATSDWQGKVNEQFF
TRBV27	many	14	-	TRBJ1-2	TGTGCCAGCAGTTTGGGGGGCCAGCCCTATGGCTACACCTTC	CASSLGGQPYGYTF
TRBV15	-	14	-	TRBJ1-3	TGTGCCACCAGCAGAGATTACTCTGGAAACACCATATATTTT	CATSRDYSGNTIYF
TRBV7-2	many	14	TRBD1	TRBJ2-7	TGTGCCAGCAGCTTCTCGACAGGGGCCGAGGAGCAGTACTTC	CASSFSTGAEEQYF
TRBV20-1	many	12	-	TRBJ1-1	TGCAGTGCTAGAGGTTCGGTGGCTGAAGCTTTCTTT	CSARGSVAEAFF
TRBV27	-	16	TRBD1	TRBJ2-7	TGTGCCAGCAGTGCCGGCCGACAGGGGGCGAGGTACGAGCAGTACTTC	CASSAGRQGARYEQYF
TRBV12-3/TRBV12-4	few	14	-	TRBJ2-2	TGTGCCAGCAGCTCCTCGGGTAACACCGGGGAGCTGTTTTTT	CASSSSGNTGELFF
TRBV29-1	-	13	TRBD1	TRBJ1-1	TGCAGCACCCGTGACAGGGACAACACTGAAGCTTTCTTT	CSTRDRDNTEAFF
TRBV29-1	many	14	-	TRBJ2-3	TGCAGCGTTGAAGGCGTCTCGACAACTGATACGCAGTATTTT	CSVEGVSTTDTQYF
TRBV10-3	many	13	-	TRBJ1-1	TGTGCCATCAGTAAACAGGAGAACACTGAAGCTTTCTTT	CAISKQENTEAFF
TRBV19	many	12	-	TRBJ2-1	TGTGCCAGTAGCTGGCTGTTAGGTGAGCAGTTCTTC	CASSWLLGEQFF
TRBV6-6	-	11	-	TRBJ1-6	TGTGCCAGCAGTTACAATTCACCCCTCCACTTT	CASSYNSPLHF
TRBV20-1	many	14	TRBD2	TRBJ2-7	TGCAGTGCTGATAGCGGGGGGCTCTCCTACGAGCAGTACTTC	CSADSGGLSYEQYF
TRBV4-3	many	14	TRBD2	TRBJ2-7	TGCGCCAGCTCCCCACTAGCGTTCTCCTACGAGCAGTACTTC	CASSPLAFSYEQYF
TRBV9	many	15	TRBD1	TRBJ1-1	TGTGCCAGCAGCGTAGAGGGACAGGGGGGCACTGAAGCTTTCTTT	CASSVEGQGGTEAFF